This TCR beta chain was identified in a study of cytomegalovirus exposure and HLA in healthy donors. A multiplex PCR was run with 60 Vbeta primers and 13 Jbeta primers. TCRdb's table, derived via immunoSEQ multiplex PCR, lists solely in-frame clones and lacks some. In the table there are around 130,000 clones, around 72% of which are singletons. From germline, CDR1 is MNHEY and CDR2 SMNVEV (reference sequence). The CDR3 covers 13 residues. V dropped 6 bases and J dropped 5 bases, with 13 bases sitting between them. Findings of the study overall: Most of the TCR beta V segments (in an earlier analysis) were productive either about 90% or about 30% of the time.

As regards this clone: No antigen is known for it.

The rearrangement uses TRBV27 and TRBJ2-5, with D maybe TRBD1 (7 bases). The origin of this receptor is a woman younger than 30 in good health and CMV-seronegative. The sequenced material came from PBMCs. CDR3 sequence reads: CASREGASETQYF. CDR3 DNA sequence: TGTGCCAGCAGGGAGGGGGCCTCCGAGACCCAGTACTTC.